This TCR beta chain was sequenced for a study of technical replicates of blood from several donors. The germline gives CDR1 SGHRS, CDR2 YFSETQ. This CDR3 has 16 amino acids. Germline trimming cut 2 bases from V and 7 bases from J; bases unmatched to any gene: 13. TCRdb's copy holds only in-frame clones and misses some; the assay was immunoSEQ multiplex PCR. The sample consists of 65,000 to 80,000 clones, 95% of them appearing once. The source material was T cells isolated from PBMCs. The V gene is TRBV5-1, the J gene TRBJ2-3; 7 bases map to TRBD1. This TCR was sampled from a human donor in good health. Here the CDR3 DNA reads TGCGCCAGCAGCTTAAGGGACAGTCGGTGGTCCCATACGCAGTATTTT. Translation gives CASSLRDSRWSHTQYF.